The next 32 T cell receptor beta chains were all read from a single sample in a study of T cell repertoires in cytomegalovirus infection. TCRdb itself ran the reads through MiXCR, one entry per CDR3 protein. This sample has a few hundred thousand distinct CDR3 sequences, with more than 15% found just once. The source material was CD8+ T cells from PBMCs. The origin of the receptors is a human donor in good health (CMV status not recorded). Some clones in this sample may be carry-over from other donors' samples.

The count of this clonotype is one. The CDR3 DNA is TGCAGCGTTATCATCGTTGGGGCCTACCAAGAGACCCAGTACTTC. Protein sequence: CSVIIVGAYQETQYF. The rearrangement links TRBV29-1 to TRBJ2-5; D is possibly TRBD1 (5 bases). Germline lookup yields CDR1 SQVTM and CDR2 ANQGSEA. V gave up 5 bases and J gave up 0 bases, with 16 bases separating them. The CDR3 is 15 residues long.

This clonotype was detected many times. The rearrangement links TRBV28 to TRBJ2-2; tentatively, D is TRBD1 (6 bases). Germline lookup yields CDR1 MDHEN and CDR2 SYDVKM. CDR3 length equals 13 residues. The V end lost 3 bases, the J end lost 6 bases, and 8 bases lay between the germline ends. CDR3 region: CASSFNRAGELFF. For the CDR3, the DNA is TGTGCCAGCAGTTTTAACAGGGCCGGGGAGCTGTTTTTT.

The chain recombines TRBV6-6 with TRBJ2-5; unclear D gene. Between the trimmed V and J ends, which lost 5 bases and 1 base, there was a span of 14 bases. This CDR3 has 15 amino acids. CDR1 and CDR2 (germline): MNHNY, SVGAGI (reference sequence). Here the CDR3 DNA reads TGTGCCAGCAGTCCAGACACACAGCTCCAAGAGACCCAGTACTTC. Amino acid sequence: CASSPDTQLQETQYF.

This clonotype was seen ten or more times. The chain is built from TRBV7-9 and TRBJ2-3; D could derive from TRBD1 or TRBD2 (7 bases each). The ends were cut back, 5 bases at V and 5 bases at J, with 20 bases in the middle. The germline gives CDR1 SEHNR, CDR2 FQNEAQ (reference sequence). CDR3 length: 16 residues. This chain's CDR3 is CASSPPGGGREDTQYF. The CDR3 coding sequence is TGTGCCAGCAGCCCCCCAGGGGGGGGCAGAGAAGATACGCAGTATTTT.

The chain employs TRBV6-1 and TRBJ2-3, with D possibly TRBD2 on 6 matching bases. V dropped 4 bases and J dropped 2 bases, with 10 bases sitting between them. Germline lookup yields CDR1 MNHNS and CDR2 SASEGT. This CDR3 has 14 residues. The CDR3 loop reads CASSVSGHTDTQYF. CDR3 nucleotides: TGTGCCAGCAGTGTTAGCGGTCACACAGATACGCAGTATTTT.

This clonotype has ten or more counts. The chain joins TRBV7-2 to TRBJ2-7; TRBD1 might be the D (6 bases). V was clipped by 5 bases and J by 2 bases, with 19 bases between them. CDR1 SGHTA and CDR2 FQGNSA come from the germline V gene. The CDR3 has 16 amino acids. The CDR3 bases are TGTGCCAGCAGCCCCTCGTCGCGGACAGCGCCCTACGAGCAGTACTTC. Protein product: CASSPSSRTAPYEQYF.

This clonotype was seen a handful of times. The chain couples TRBV7-9 to TRBJ2-1, with D perhaps TRBD2 (5 bases). V lost 5 bases, J lost 10 bases, and 21 bases lay in between. Germline V lookup: CDR1 SEHNR, CDR2 FQNEAQ (reference sequence). The CDR3 is 15 amino acids. The CDR3 spells CASSVPGPSSGEQFF. DNA for the CDR3: TGTGCCAGCAGCGTCCCGGGCCCCTCGTCGGGGGAGCAGTTCTTC.

This clonotype has just a few counts. The chain has TRBV27 and TRBJ1-1, with D perhaps TRBD1 (5 bases). CDR1 is MNHEY, CDR2 SMNVEV, per germline (reference sequence). With 1 base removed from V and 0 bases from J, the gap between germline ends came to 15 bases. The CDR3 sequence is 17 residues long. CDR3 sequence reads: CASSLFSAGPLNTEAFF. In nucleotides, the CDR3 is TGTGCCAGCAGTTTATTCTCGGCAGGGCCCCTGAACACTGAAGCTTTCTTT.

At least ten counts were recorded for this clonotype. CDR3 amino acids: CASSSSGGADTQYF. CDR3 in DNA: TGTGCCAGCAGCTCTAGCGGGGGGGCAGATACGCAGTATTTT. This sequence joins TRBV7-3 and TRBJ2-3; 12 bases fit TRBD2. CDR3 length: 14 amino acids. V gave up 4 bases and J gave up 4 bases; unmatched junction bases: 0. Germline CDR1 and CDR2: SGHTA and FQGTGA.

This clonotype turned up a few times. The J gene is TRBJ1-6, the V gene TRBV27; 9 nucleotides match TRBD1. This CDR3 spans 16 amino acids. The germline V gene encodes CDR1 MNHEY and CDR2 SMNVEV (reference sequence). The junction had 2 bases not matched to a gene; V was cut back by 5 bases and J by 0 bases. CDR3 DNA sequence: TGTGCCAGCAGTCCGGGACAGGGCTCCTATAATTCACCCCTCCACTTT. The encoded protein is CASSPGQGSYNSPLHF.

The gene calls are TRBV27 and TRBJ1-1; possibly TRBD1 for D (6 bases). CDR1 is MNHEY, CDR2 SMNVEV, per germline (reference sequence). V was shortened by 0 bases and J by 4 bases, with 12 bases between the two germline ends. The CDR3 contains 15 residues. The CDR3 nucleotides read TGTGCCAGCAGTTTATCCAGAGGGGGGACCACTGAAGCTTTCTTT. It translates to CASSLSRGGTTEAFF.

The chain employs TRBV12-3 or TRBV12-4 and TRBJ2-2, with 8 bases fitting TRBD2. The junction had 7 bases not matched to a gene; V was cut back by 3 bases and J by 1 base. The CDR3 is made up of 17 amino acids. For the CDR3, the DNA is TGTGCCAGCAGTTTCGAAGCGGGGGCCTTGAACACCGGGGAGCTGTTTTTT. Protein product: CASSFEAGALNTGELFF.

This clonotype showed up just a few times. This rearrangement joins TRBV2 to TRBJ2-7, with 13 bases that match TRBD2. The germline CDR1 and CDR2 sequences are SNHLY and FYNNEI. CDR3 size: 15 residues. V lost 3 bases to trimming and J lost 3 bases; unmatched junction nucleotides: 2. CDR3 protein: CASSEGLAGFYEQYF. The CDR3 DNA is TGTGCCAGCAGTGAGGGACTAGCGGGATTCTACGAGCAGTACTTC.

Here the CDR3 DNA reads TGTGCCAGCAGCTTTCGGGGACAGGGCTACAATGAGCAGTTCTTC. This sequence encodes CASSFRGQGYNEQFF. The chain joins TRBV7-2 to TRBJ2-1, with 9 bases identical to TRBD1. Germline trimming cut 3 bases from V and 3 bases from J; bases unmatched to any gene: 3. Germline V gene data show CDR1 as SGHTA and CDR2 as FQGNSA. There are 15 residues in the CDR3.

This clonotype has a handful of counts. The chain uses TRBV5-6 and TRBJ2-7, with a tentative D call TRBD1 (5 bases). The V gene's germline CDR1 is SGHDT and CDR2 YYEEEE. V was shortened by 3 bases and J by 5 bases, with 12 bases between the two germline ends. The CDR3 length is 13 residues. As DNA, the CDR3 is TGTGCCAGCAGCTCCGGACAATCCAACGAGCAGTACTTC. It specifies CASSSGQSNEQYF.

The chain employs TRBV28 and TRBJ2-3; 7 nucleotides agree with TRBD1. V dropped 6 bases and J dropped 3; count of bases not matched to a gene: 9. The CDR3 spans 15 residues. Germline V gene sequence: CDR1 MDHEN, CDR2 SYDVKM. The CDR3 reads CASSHQGVWTDTQYF. The CDR3 nucleotides read TGTGCCAGCAGCCACCAGGGGGTGTGGACAGATACGCAGTATTTT.

This clonotype was counted only a few times. The CDR3 loop reads CASGQGADTEAFF. DNA for the CDR3: TGTGCCAGCGGGCAGGGGGCAGACACTGAAGCTTTCTTT. The chain is built from TRBV7-6 and TRBJ1-1; 8 bases agree with TRBD1. The germline CDR1 and CDR2 sequences are SGHVS and FNYEAQ. There are 13 residues in the CDR3. After removal of 8 bases from V and 3 bases from J, the junction contained 5 bases not matched to a gene.

This clonotype has a count of ten or more. The rearrangement joins TRBV7-8 to TRBJ2-7; possible D gene TRBD2, 6 bases. Germline CDR1 is SGHVS and CDR2 is FQNEAQ. The CDR3 is made up of 15 amino acids. Deletions cut 0 bases from V and 2 bases from J, with 11 bases between. The CDR3 is CASSLAVREAYEQYF. DNA of the CDR3: TGTGCCAGCAGCTTAGCGGTCAGGGAGGCCTACGAGCAGTACTTC.

This clonotype was recorded many times. The V gene is TRBV6-6, the J gene TRBJ2-3, with 12 bases identical to TRBD2. The CDR3 covers 18 residues. Germline loops: CDR1 MNHNY, CDR2 SVGAGI (reference sequence). V was clipped by 0 bases and J by 3 bases; unmatched bases: 7. CDR3 sequence: CASSYSFTSGGLTDTQYF. In nucleotides, the CDR3 is TGTGCCAGCAGTTACTCGTTTACTAGCGGGGGGCTTACAGATACGCAGTATTTT.

J is TRBJ2-7 and V is TRBV7-6; D possibly corresponds to TRBD1 (5 bases). This CDR3 region has 15 residues. Trimming stripped 5 bases from V and 2 bases from J, with 16 bases between. Germline V lookup: CDR1 SGHVS, CDR2 FNYEAQ. The CDR3 nucleotides are TGTGCCAGCAGCCCGATCGCAGGGAAACCCTACGAGCAGTACTTC. Encoded protein: CASSPIAGKPYEQYF.

This clonotype showed up just a few times. The chain has TRBV6-1 and TRBJ2-5; 9 nucleotides line up with TRBD2. The germline CDR1 and CDR2 sequences are MNHNS and SASEGT. V shed 4 bases, J shed 5 bases, and the junction held 8 bases outside the gene matches. The CDR3 has 15 amino acids. The DNA for the CDR3 is TGTGCCAGCAGTGTCGGGACTAGCATAACGGAGACCCAGTACTTC. Protein: CASSVGTSITETQYF.

This chain uses TRBV20-1 with TRBJ1-5; TRBD1 aligns across 9 bases. J gave up 4 bases and V 6 bases, and 13 bases lay outside the gene matches. CDR1 and CDR2 (germline): DFQATT, SNEGSKA (reference sequence). This CDR3 is 16 amino acids long. The CDR3 region has the DNA TGCAGTGCCCCCCCCGTAGGGACAGGGCAAAATCAGCCCCAGCATTTT. It is translated as CSAPPVGTGQNQPQHF.

At least ten counts were recorded for this clonotype. The V gene is TRBV28, the J gene TRBJ2-3; 8 bases agree with TRBD1. Germline values: CDR1 MDHEN, CDR2 SYDVKM. CDR3 length: 17 residues. V gave up 3 bases and J gave up 2 bases; unmatched junction bases: 10. Here the CDR3 reads CASSFGPDRDDTDTQYF. The CDR3 DNA sequence: TGTGCCAGCAGTTTTGGACCGGACAGGGATGACACAGATACGCAGTATTTT. The variable domain in full, with the rest retrieved from reference TRBV28 and TRBJ2-3, is DVKVTQSSRYLVKRTGEKVFLECVQDMDHENMFWYRQDPGLGLRLIYFSYDVKMKEKGDIPEGYSVSREKKERFSLILESASTNQTSMYLCASSFGPDRDDTDTQYFGPGTRLTVL.

The chain employs TRBV5-1 and TRBJ2-3; D may be TRBD1 (5 bases). This CDR3 is 16 amino acids long. Germline V CDR1 and CDR2: SGHRS, YFSETQ. V lost 2 bases and J 4 bases, leaving 17 bases between the germline ends. The CDR3 is CASSLDSPTTADTQYF. In DNA form, the CDR3 reads TGCGCCAGCAGCTTAGACAGCCCCACTACGGCAGATACGCAGTATTTT.

This clonotype was observed a few times. The chain links TRBV28 to TRBJ1-2; TRBD1 is a possible D gene (5 bases). Germline V CDR1 and CDR2: MDHEN, SYDVKM. Trimming took off 7 bases at V and 0 bases at J, with 27 bases between the two ends. The CDR3 length is 19 residues. For the CDR3, the DNA is TGTGCCAGCAATTTGGGTTATGGGCAGGGACCTTTTTCTAACTATGGCTACACCTTC. Protein: CASNLGYGQGPFSNYGYTF.

This chain joins TRBV7-9 and TRBJ1-1; possible D gene TRBD1, 5 bases. Germline V CDR1 and CDR2: SEHNR, FQNEAQ (reference sequence). The CDR3 has 17 amino acids. The V end was cut by 4 bases, the J end by 11 bases, with 29 bases between. CDR3 in amino acids: CASSYSGTAWEYRRAFF. CDR3 coding DNA: TGTGCCAGCAGCTATTCAGGGACTGCCTGGGAGTATCGTCGGGCTTTCTTT.

This clonotype was counted between two and nine times. The rearrangement uses TRBV27 and TRBJ2-2; no definite D call. Trimming removed 0 bases from V and 0 bases from J, with 11 bases in between. Per germline, CDR1 MNHEY and CDR2 SMNVEV (reference sequence). This CDR3 has 17 amino acids. Written as DNA, the CDR3 is TGTGCCAGCAGTTTATCCCTAGGTACAGCGAACACCGGGGAGCTGTTTTTT. Translating gives CASSLSLGTANTGELFF.

This clonotype occurred many times. The rearrangement links TRBV7-2 to TRBJ1-3, with D unclear. This CDR3 has 16 residues. Germline values: CDR1 SGHTA, CDR2 FQGNSA. V was shortened by 5 bases and J by 0 bases, with 14 bases between the two germline ends. DNA for the CDR3: TGTGCCAGCAGCGGCGATTTTTGGAGCTCTGGAAACACCATATATTTT. Protein: CASSGDFWSSGNTIYF.

The gene calls are TRBV7-9 and TRBJ2-3; TRBD1 might be the D (5 bases). The CDR3 totals 13 residues. Germline CDR1 is SEHNR and CDR2 is FQNEAQ (reference sequence). Trimming stripped 3 bases from V and 3 bases from J, with 7 bases between. In DNA, the CDR3 is TGTGCCAGCAGCTTCAAGGGGACAGATACGCAGTATTTT. Protein product: CASSFKGTDTQYF.

The table lists this clonotype with many counts. This chain joins TRBV7-6 and TRBJ1-1; tentatively, D is TRBD1 (5 bases). The CDR3 sequence is 17 residues long. The V gene's germline CDR1 is SGHVS and CDR2 FNYEAQ. With 1 base removed from V and 0 bases from J, the gap between germline ends came to 15 bases. The CDR3 loop reads CASSLVSFGHLNTEAFF. The CDR3 bases are TGTGCCAGCAGCTTAGTCTCGTTTGGACACCTGAACACTGAAGCTTTCTTT.

This chain joins TRBV20-1 and TRBJ1-1, with no clear D. This CDR3 spans 11 amino acids. Per the germline V gene, CDR1 is DFQATT and CDR2 is SNEGSKA (reference sequence). V lost 6 bases and J 3 bases, leaving 8 bases between the germline ends. DNA of the CDR3: TGCAGTGCGGCGGATTACACTGAAGCTTTCTTT. This translates into CSAADYTEAFF.

The table lists this clonotype with many counts. This chain connects TRBV5-5 to TRBJ1-1; TRBD1 agrees at 7 bases. The ends lost 2 bases at V and 1 base at J; junction bases unmatched: 5. The CDR3 runs to 15 residues. The germline V gene has CDR1 SGHKS and CDR2 YYEKEE (reference sequence). This CDR3 reads CASSLYRGGNTEAFF. The CDR3 nucleotides read TGTGCCAGCAGCTTATACAGGGGTGGGAACACTGAAGCTTTCTTT.